The text below deals with one TCR beta chain. Its target is unknown. Time point given: week 5, during vaccination. Each vaccine dose was 300 ug of mutant IDH1 20-mer peptide, with topical imiquimod. The protocol was immunoSEQ multiplex PCR, while the TCRdb copy is restricted to in-frame clones and leaves out a portion. The table shows roughly 28,000 clones, with around 80% occurring only once. This sample stems from a study of a mutant IDH1 vaccine in newly diagnosed glioma. Germline V lookup: CDR1 MDHEN, CDR2 SYDVKM. The ends were cut back, 6 bases at V and 8 bases at J, with 13 bases in the middle. The CDR3 loop spans 13 amino acids.

The chain joins TRBV28 to TRBJ1-4; unclear D gene. The sequence came from a man aged 40-55 years with glioma. Some clones in this sample may be carry-over from other donors' samples. Sequenced material: PBMCs, taken from a glioma patient whose treatment included an IDH1 peptide vaccine. CDR3 residues: CASSLREWEKLFF. The DNA of the CDR3 is TGTGCCAGCAGCTTGAGGGAGTGGGAAAAACTGTTTTTT.